This T cell receptor (beta chain) was recovered during a study of tumor-infiltrating lymphocytes in primary liver carcinoma. Ten or more counts support this clonotype. Its antigen is currently unknown. A primer matching the constant region was used to make TCR beta cDNA from 500 to 600 ng of total RNA. Amplification in three nested multiplex PCR rounds with slightly modified ARM-PCR gave rise to TCR beta libraries. The first two PCR rounds used TRBV1-TRBV30 forward primers with a C-beta reverse primer, about 10 cycles each. In TCRdb, the multiplex PCR reads were re-called with MiXCR into one record per CDR3 protein. Of hundreds of thousands of distinct CDR3 sequences in the sample, roughly 60% were seen once. Trimming removed 4 bases from V and 12 bases from J; junction bases left unmatched: 6. This CDR3 region has 14 residues. Germline V gene lookup returns CDR1 SGHAT and CDR2 FQNNGV. Regarding the study as a whole: Among the pair types, tumor region pairs showed more overlap than tumor-adjacent and tumor-blood pairs.

Germline DNA was also extracted, and blood RNA was taken from unsorted whole blood. Surgery was preceded by the collection of four milliliters of peripheral blood. The source material was peripheral blood. The chain links TRBV11-2 to TRBJ2-1; 13 positions agree with TRBD2. This receptor was identified in a woman younger than 45 with primary liver carcinoma and hepatitis B virus infection. CDR3 coding DNA: TGTGCCAGCAGCTGGGGACTAGCGGGGTCTGGGCAGTTCTTC. Translated, it gives CASSWGLAGSGQFF.